These 11 T cell receptor beta chains were sequenced from one sample in a study of T cell clones after liver transplantation (dated by TCRdb to about 2019). The library came from the immunoSEQ multiplex PCR assay. This immuneACCESS table, as held by TCRdb, lists in-frame sequences with V and J called but not all clones. Of the missing ones, under half trace to an unresolved V gene in checked studies; the others have no known cause. The sample table shows 20,000 to 25,000 clones, and just under 80% are seen once. Roughly a third of the sample is held by the ten biggest clonotypes. The source material was CD8+ T cells from blood, sampled around 4.5 years after liver transplant. The receptors originated from a human patient who received a liver transplant. Because of the transplant, the T cells may be the graft donor's rather than the patient's own.

The rearrangement links TRBV11-1 to TRBJ2-2, with D hard to call. The V gene lost 5 bases and the J gene lost 7 bases, with 11 bases spanning the gap. This CDR3 has 13 residues. Germline CDR1 is SGHAT and CDR2 is FQDESV (reference sequence). In DNA, the CDR3 is TGTGCCAGCAGCCCCTCCGGCGGCGGGGAGCTGTTTTTT. Residues: CASSPSGGGELFF.

CDR3 bases: TGTGCCAGCACTGAATACACAGATACGCAGTATTTT. Translating gives CASTEYTDTQYF. This sequence joins TRBV6-5 and TRBJ2-3; no reliable D call. The length of the CDR3 is 12 residues. Germline V lookup: CDR1 MNHEY, CDR2 SVGAGI. V lost 7 bases to trimming and J lost 2 bases, with 7 bases between them.

This clone turned up a few times. The chain employs TRBV5-4 and TRBJ2-7, with TRBD2 identical over 11 bases. The CDR3 extends over 15 amino acids. Germline-derived CDR1 and CDR2 are SGHNT and YYREEE (reference sequence). Trimming cost V 2 bases and J 4 bases; bases outside gene matches: 5. DNA for the CDR3: TGTGCCAGCAGCTTTCTAGCGGGGGGCGAATACGAGCAGTACTTC. This encodes CASSFLAGGEYEQYF.

About this clone: This sequence is one base from a far larger clone and is likely a read error. The chain combines TRBV4-2 with TRBJ1-1, with a possible D match to TRBD1 (5 bases). Germline CDR1 LGHNA, CDR2 YNFKEQ. Trimming cost V 1 base and J 8 bases, with 11 bases left between them. CDR3 size: 13 residues. The CDR3 region has the DNA TGTGCCAGCAGCCAAGCCGGGGCCCAGGAAGCTTTCTTT. Translated, it gives CASSQAGAQEAFF.

The rearrangement uses TRBV2 and TRBJ1-1; D unclear. The CDR3 length is 15 residues. The germline CDR1 and CDR2 sequences are SNHLY and FYNNEI. Trimming left V 4 bases short and J 0 bases short, with 12 bases between. CDR3 coding DNA: TGTGCCAGCAGTGGGCGGGGAGGAGTGAACACTGAAGCTTTCTTT. Protein sequence: CASSGRGGVNTEAFF.

The chain is built from TRBV6-4 and TRBJ2-7; D possibly matches TRBD1 or TRBD2 (5 bases each). The CDR3 runs to 14 residues. Per germline, CDR1 MRHNA and CDR2 SNTAGT. V was pared by 4 bases and J by 0 bases, with 10 bases between. CDR3 nucleotides: TGTGCCAGCAGTGCCGGGACGGACTCCTACGAGCAGTACTTC. Translated, it gives CASSAGTDSYEQYF.

For the CDR3, the DNA is TGTGCCAGCAGCCAAGAGGCTAGCGGGGGGCTTTTGGGGGAGACCCAGTACTTC. It yields the protein CASSQEASGGLLGETQYF. The chain joins TRBV4-2 to TRBJ2-5; TRBD2 matches 11 bases. V dropped 0 bases and J dropped 5; count of bases not matched to a gene: 11. CDR1 LGHNA and CDR2 YNFKEQ come from the germline V gene. The CDR3 has 18 residues.

This rearrangement joins TRBV27 to TRBJ2-2, with 7 bases lining up with TRBD1. The junction had 8 bases not matched to a gene; V was cut back by 7 bases and J by 0 bases. The CDR3 totals 16 residues. The germline V gene has CDR1 MNHEY and CDR2 SMNVEV (reference sequence). The chain's CDR3 is CASTPGQDTNTGELFF. Written as DNA, the CDR3 is TGTGCCAGCACCCCCGGACAGGATACGAACACCGGGGAGCTGTTTTTT.

This clone was counted once. V is TRBV7-8 and J is TRBJ1-5, with D possibly matching TRBD1 (5 bases). Germline assignment: CDR1 SGHVS and CDR2 FQNEAQ. The CDR3 spans 16 residues. Between the trimmed V and J ends, which lost 2 bases and 0 bases, there was a span of 11 bases. The CDR3 loop is CASSLWTPDSNQPQHF. As DNA, the CDR3 is TGTGCCAGCAGCTTATGGACACCAGATAGCAATCAGCCCCAGCATTTT.

This clone was observed a handful of times. The CDR3 DNA is TGTGCCAGCAGGTTCGACAGGGGCAGGACTGAAGCTTTCTTT. Translated: CASRFDRGRTEAFF. This rearrangement joins TRBV5-5 to TRBJ1-1; 8 nucleotides align to TRBD1. V was clipped by 5 bases and J by 5 bases; unmatched bases: 8. CDR1 is SGHKS, CDR2 YYEKEE, per germline (reference sequence). There are 14 residues in the CDR3.

This chain joins TRBV7-3 and TRBJ2-4; 7 bases align to TRBD2. V shed 2 bases and J 6 bases; nucleotides not matched to a gene: 7. This CDR3 is 15 amino acids long. Germline assignment: CDR1 SGHTA and CDR2 FQGTGA. CDR3 nucleotides: TGTGCCAGCAGCTTAGGTGGCGGGGGAGGAAACATTCAGTACTTC. Translating gives CASSLGGGGGNIQYF.